Each of the 25 T cell receptor beta chains below was sequenced from the same sample in a study of identical twins. TCRdb re-called the 5' RACE reads through MiXCR, storing one row per CDR3 protein. Of some 1,600,000 distinct CDR3 sequences listed, about 32% are singletons. The sample consisted of cord blood. These receptors originate from a newborn girl in good health.

This sequence joins TRBV3-1 and TRBJ2-7; D call uncertain. V dropped 1 base and J dropped 2 bases, with 15 bases sitting between them. Germline lookup yields CDR1 LGHDT and CDR2 YNNKEL (reference sequence). CDR3 length equals 16 residues. The CDR3 reads CASSQAYAPRPYEQYF. In DNA, the CDR3 is TGTGCCAGCAGCCAAGCTTACGCCCCGAGACCCTACGAGCAGTACTTC.

The chain employs TRBV21-1 and TRBJ1-5. TRBV21-1 is labeled a pseudogene. The CDR3 runs 14 residues. CDR3 protein: CASRGGRADQPQHF. The CDR3 bases are TGTGCCAGCAGGGGGGGGAGGGCCGATCAGCCCCAGCATTTT.

This clonotype came up a few times. V gene TRBV27 combines with J gene TRBJ2-7; 10 bases fit TRBD1. V shed 5 bases, J shed 2 bases, and the junction held 6 bases outside the gene matches. Germline CDR1 MNHEY, CDR2 SMNVEV (reference sequence). This CDR3 contains 15 residues. The CDR3 coding sequence is TGTGCCAGCAGTCTCAGCGACAGGGGGCCCTACGAGCAGTACTTC. Protein product: CASSLSDRGPYEQYF.

The V call is TRBV9, the J call TRBJ1-6; unclear D gene. This CDR3 is 16 amino acids long. Per the germline V gene, CDR1 is SGDLS and CDR2 is YYNGEE. The V and J ends lost 1 base and 13 bases respectively, with 21 bases between them. This chain's CDR3 is CASSVSRFPRIGPLHF. The CDR3 nucleotides are TGTGCCAGCAGCGTAAGTAGGTTCCCCCGGATTGGGCCCCTCCACTTT.

The chain links TRBV15 to TRBJ1-2, with D unclear. This CDR3 comprises 15 residues. Germline-derived CDR1 and CDR2 are LNHNV and YYDKDF (reference sequence). The ends were cut back, 0 bases at V and 4 bases at J, with 12 bases in the middle. Here the CDR3 reads CATSRDLGRPYGYTF. CDR3 DNA: TGTGCCACCAGCAGAGATCTCGGGAGACCCTATGGCTACACCTTC.

This clonotype has a count of ten or more. The rearrangement uses TRBV12-3 or TRBV12-4 and TRBJ2-1; 8 bases are a match to TRBD1. The junction had 2 bases not matched to a gene; V was cut back by 5 bases and J by 5 bases. The CDR3 contains 13 residues. The CDR3 DNA reads TGTGCCAGCAGTCGGACAGGGAACAATGAGCAGTTCTTC. Protein sequence: CASSRTGNNEQFF.

The sample holds a few counts of this clonotype. The junction departs from the called germline gene at one end, perhaps through a read error. The rearrangement links TRBV7-2 to TRBJ2-7; 9 nucleotides line up with TRBD2. The CDR3 spans 14 residues. Per the germline V gene, CDR1 is SGHTA and CDR2 is FQGNSA. The CDR3 loop is CASSLAGERNEQYF. CDR3 sequence (DNA): TGTGCCAGCAGTTTAGCGGGGGAGAGAAACGAGCAGTACTTC.

This clonotype has only a few counts. The chain combines TRBV27 with TRBJ2-1; D is unclear. The CDR3 sequence is 17 residues long. CDR1 and CDR2 from the germline V gene are MNHEY and SMNVEV (reference sequence). Trimming pared 8 bases from V and 0 bases from J, leaving 20 bases between. The CDR3 reads CASLPFPLASSYNEQFF. Written as DNA, the CDR3 is TGTGCCAGCTTACCATTCCCTCTTGCGAGCTCCTACAATGAGCAGTTCTTC.

V gene TRBV27 combines with J gene TRBJ2-4; either TRBD1 or TRBD2 may supply D (6 bases each). Germline lookup yields CDR1 MNHEY and CDR2 SMNVEV (reference sequence). Deletions cut 2 bases from V and 13 bases from J, with 15 bases between. The length of the CDR3 is 13 residues. The CDR3 loop reads CASSLTGRREQYF. The CDR3 nucleotides read TGTGCCAGCAGTTTAACAGGGAGGAGAGAGCAGTACTTC.

V and J are TRBV10-3 and TRBJ1-5, with D possibly being TRBD1 (5 bases). V was clipped by 2 bases and J by 4 bases, with 9 bases between them. Germline-derived CDR1 and CDR2 are ENHRY and SYGVKD. The CDR3 sequence is 14 residues long. CDR3 DNA: TGTGCCATCAGTGAGGACAGTCTTAATCAGCCCCAGCATTTT. It specifies CAISEDSLNQPQHF.

Only one count was recorded for this clonotype. The rearrangement links TRBV29-1 to TRBJ2-7; D uncertain. The CDR3 extends over 11 amino acids. Per the germline V gene, CDR1 is SQVTM and CDR2 is ANQGSEA. V shed 6 bases and J shed 5 bases, with 11 bases lying between them. CDR3 nucleotides: TGCAGCGTATCTACTTCCCACGAGCAGTACTTC. This codes for CSVSTSHEQYF.

There are a few counts of this clonotype. This chain links TRBV11-2 with TRBJ2-3; TRBD2 aligns across 10 bases. Germline V gives CDR1 SGHAT, CDR2 FQNNGV. The CDR3 runs 19 residues. V was pared by 1 base and J by 2 bases, with 12 bases of the junction left unmatched. As DNA, the CDR3 is TGTGCCAGCAGCTTAGGCCACGAGCGGGAGGGCGGGAACACAGATACGCAGTATTTT. This codes for CASSLGHEREGGNTDTQYF. The entire variable domain, with the rest obtained from reference TRBV11-2 and TRBJ2-3, is as follows: EAGVAQSPRYKIIEKRQSVAFWCNPISGHATLYWYQQILGQGPKLLIQFQNNGVVDDSQLPKDRFSAERLKGVDSTLKIQPAKLEDSAVYLCASSLGHEREGGNTDTQYFGPGTRLTVL.

The chain recombines TRBV5-5 with TRBJ2-1; TRBD2 matches at 10 bases. J was trimmed by 8 bases and V by 1 base; bases with no gene match: 3. CDR1 SGHKS and CDR2 YYEKEE come from the germline V gene (reference sequence). This CDR3 region has 14 residues. This CDR3 reads CASSLSGGADEQFF. In DNA, the CDR3 is TGTGCCAGCAGCTTGAGCGGGGGGGCCGATGAGCAGTTCTTC.

The genes are TRBV20-1 and TRBJ1-2, with D maybe TRBD1 (5 bases). The V gene's germline CDR1 is DFQATT and CDR2 SNEGSKA (reference sequence). Trimming pared 3 bases from V and 0 bases from J, leaving 11 bases between. The CDR3 totals 14 residues. CDR3 amino acids: CSARGRGSNYGYTF. CDR3 DNA: TGCAGTGCTAGGGGCCGGGGCTCTAACTATGGCTACACCTTC.

This clonotype turned up a few times. The rearrangement joins TRBV2 to TRBJ2-3, with a tentative D call TRBD1 (6 bases). This CDR3 is 13 amino acids long. CDR1 is SNHLY, CDR2 FYNNEI, per germline. V lost 4 bases, J lost 10 bases, and 15 bases lay in between. The CDR3, as DNA: TGTGCCAGCAGTGGGGAAGGGGGAGCGGCGCAGTATTTT. This sequence encodes CASSGEGGAAQYF.

This chain links TRBV24-1 with TRBJ2-5, with 9 positions matching TRBD1. J gave up 4 bases and V 4 bases, and 3 bases lay outside the gene matches. Germline CDR1 KGHDR, CDR2 SFDVKD. The CDR3 extends over 14 amino acids. CDR3 sequence: CATSDHRGRETQYF. The CDR3 region has the DNA TGTGCCACCAGTGACCACAGGGGGCGAGAGACCCAGTACTTC.

V is TRBV12-5 and J is TRBJ2-3; 13 nucleotides match TRBD2. CDR1 and CDR2 (germline): LGHNT, FRNRAP. J gave up 3 bases and V 1 base, and 4 bases lay outside the gene matches. The CDR3 extends over 17 amino acids. Here the CDR3 DNA reads TGTGCTAGTGGTTTGGACCTGGGACTAGCGGGAACAGATACGCAGTATTTT. Its protein product is CASGLDLGLAGTDTQYF. Variable domain in full (rest from reference TRBV12-5 and TRBJ2-3): DARVTQTPRHKVTEMGQEVTMRCQPILGHNTVFWYRQTMMQGLELLAYFRNRAPLDDSGMPKDRFSAEMPDATLATLKIQPSEPRDSAVYFCASGLDLGLAGTDTQYFGPGTRLTVL.

This clonotype was seen a handful of times. V gene TRBV5-1 combines with J gene TRBJ1-4, with 10 bases that match TRBD1. The ends lost 3 bases at V and 3 bases at J; junction bases unmatched: 2. The CDR3 consists of 15 residues. Germline loops: CDR1 SGHRS, CDR2 YFSETQ. CDR3 region: CASSSGQGANEKLFF. The CDR3 region has the DNA TGCGCCAGCAGCTCCGGACAGGGGGCTAATGAAAAACTGTTTTTT. Looking up the rest from reference TRBV5-1 and TRBJ1-4 gives the full variable domain: KAGVTQTPRYLIKTRGQQVTLSCSPISGHRSVSWYQQTPGQGLQFLFEYFSETQRNKGNFPGRFSGRQFSNSRSEMNVSTLELGDSALYLCASSSGQGANEKLFFGSGTQLSVL.

The chain recombines TRBV24-1 with TRBJ2-1; perhaps TRBD2 as D (6 bases). The CDR3 runs to 14 residues. Germline lookup yields CDR1 KGHDR and CDR2 SFDVKD. Trimming shortened V by 7 bases and J by 7 bases, and 16 bases separated the two germline ends. The CDR3 region is CATSDGGVDNEQFF. The CDR3 region has the DNA TGTGCCACCAGCGACGGAGGGGTGGATAATGAGCAGTTCTTC.

With respect to this clonotype: Since a much larger clone is just one base distant, this may be a read error. V gene TRBV29-1 combines with J gene TRBJ2-1; D is perhaps TRBD1 (5 bases). The V and J ends lost 0 bases and 10 bases respectively, with 19 bases between them. Germline CDR1 and CDR2: SQVTM and ANQGSEA. The CDR3 is 15 residues long. CDR3 DNA: TGCAGCGTTGAAGATCCGTTTGACAGTTCCTACGAGCAGTTCTTC. It codes for CSVEDPFDSSYEQFF.

This clonotype appeared a single time. V is TRBV5-1 and J is TRBJ2-7; 7 nucleotides align to TRBD1. J gave up 3 bases and V 2 bases, and 5 bases lay outside the gene matches. Germline V gives CDR1 SGHRS, CDR2 YFSETQ. The CDR3 has 14 residues. The CDR3 DNA follows: TGCGCCAGCAGCTTCGGACAGGAGGTCTACGAGCAGTACTTC. Translating gives CASSFGQEVYEQYF.

This clonotype appeared a few times. V usage is TRBV6-6 and J usage is TRBJ2-1; 7 bases agree with TRBD2. CDR3 size: 16 residues. CDR1 MNHNY and CDR2 SVGAGI come from the germline V gene (reference sequence). Trimming at V came to 2 bases and at J to 7 bases, leaving 11 bases not matched to a gene. The CDR3 coding sequence is TGTGCCAGCAGTTACGCCTCAGCGGGACGAATGAATGAGCAGTTCTTC. Its protein product is CASSYASAGRMNEQFF.

The rearrangement links TRBV25-1 to TRBJ2-1, with D unclear. Trimming left V 5 bases short and J 9 bases short, with 14 bases between. Germline lookup yields CDR1 MGHDK and CDR2 SYGVNS. CDR3 size: 13 residues. The DNA of the CDR3 is TGTGCCAGCAGTATTCTGGACGAGGCTGAGCAGTTCTTC. Its translation: CASSILDEAEQFF.

The rearrangement joins TRBV4-1 to TRBJ2-5; the match to TRBD2 covers 9 bases. Germline-derived CDR1 and CDR2 are MGHRA and YSYEKL. This CDR3 region has 16 residues. V was clipped by 1 base and J by 1 base; unmatched bases: 4. The CDR3 nucleotides read TGCGCCAGCAGCCAAGGACTAGCGGAGTTCCAAGAGACCCAGTACTTC. The encoded protein is CASSQGLAEFQETQYF.

This clonotype has only a few counts. The V and J genes are TRBV20-1 and TRBJ2-5, with D tentatively TRBD1 (6 bases). V dropped 2 bases and J dropped 4 bases, with 11 bases sitting between them. Germline loops: CDR1 DFQATT, CDR2 SNEGSKA (reference sequence). This CDR3 is built from 13 residues. CDR3 protein: CSARYGRGETQYF. The CDR3 nucleotides read TGCAGTGCTAGATACGGCAGGGGAGAGACCCAGTACTTC.